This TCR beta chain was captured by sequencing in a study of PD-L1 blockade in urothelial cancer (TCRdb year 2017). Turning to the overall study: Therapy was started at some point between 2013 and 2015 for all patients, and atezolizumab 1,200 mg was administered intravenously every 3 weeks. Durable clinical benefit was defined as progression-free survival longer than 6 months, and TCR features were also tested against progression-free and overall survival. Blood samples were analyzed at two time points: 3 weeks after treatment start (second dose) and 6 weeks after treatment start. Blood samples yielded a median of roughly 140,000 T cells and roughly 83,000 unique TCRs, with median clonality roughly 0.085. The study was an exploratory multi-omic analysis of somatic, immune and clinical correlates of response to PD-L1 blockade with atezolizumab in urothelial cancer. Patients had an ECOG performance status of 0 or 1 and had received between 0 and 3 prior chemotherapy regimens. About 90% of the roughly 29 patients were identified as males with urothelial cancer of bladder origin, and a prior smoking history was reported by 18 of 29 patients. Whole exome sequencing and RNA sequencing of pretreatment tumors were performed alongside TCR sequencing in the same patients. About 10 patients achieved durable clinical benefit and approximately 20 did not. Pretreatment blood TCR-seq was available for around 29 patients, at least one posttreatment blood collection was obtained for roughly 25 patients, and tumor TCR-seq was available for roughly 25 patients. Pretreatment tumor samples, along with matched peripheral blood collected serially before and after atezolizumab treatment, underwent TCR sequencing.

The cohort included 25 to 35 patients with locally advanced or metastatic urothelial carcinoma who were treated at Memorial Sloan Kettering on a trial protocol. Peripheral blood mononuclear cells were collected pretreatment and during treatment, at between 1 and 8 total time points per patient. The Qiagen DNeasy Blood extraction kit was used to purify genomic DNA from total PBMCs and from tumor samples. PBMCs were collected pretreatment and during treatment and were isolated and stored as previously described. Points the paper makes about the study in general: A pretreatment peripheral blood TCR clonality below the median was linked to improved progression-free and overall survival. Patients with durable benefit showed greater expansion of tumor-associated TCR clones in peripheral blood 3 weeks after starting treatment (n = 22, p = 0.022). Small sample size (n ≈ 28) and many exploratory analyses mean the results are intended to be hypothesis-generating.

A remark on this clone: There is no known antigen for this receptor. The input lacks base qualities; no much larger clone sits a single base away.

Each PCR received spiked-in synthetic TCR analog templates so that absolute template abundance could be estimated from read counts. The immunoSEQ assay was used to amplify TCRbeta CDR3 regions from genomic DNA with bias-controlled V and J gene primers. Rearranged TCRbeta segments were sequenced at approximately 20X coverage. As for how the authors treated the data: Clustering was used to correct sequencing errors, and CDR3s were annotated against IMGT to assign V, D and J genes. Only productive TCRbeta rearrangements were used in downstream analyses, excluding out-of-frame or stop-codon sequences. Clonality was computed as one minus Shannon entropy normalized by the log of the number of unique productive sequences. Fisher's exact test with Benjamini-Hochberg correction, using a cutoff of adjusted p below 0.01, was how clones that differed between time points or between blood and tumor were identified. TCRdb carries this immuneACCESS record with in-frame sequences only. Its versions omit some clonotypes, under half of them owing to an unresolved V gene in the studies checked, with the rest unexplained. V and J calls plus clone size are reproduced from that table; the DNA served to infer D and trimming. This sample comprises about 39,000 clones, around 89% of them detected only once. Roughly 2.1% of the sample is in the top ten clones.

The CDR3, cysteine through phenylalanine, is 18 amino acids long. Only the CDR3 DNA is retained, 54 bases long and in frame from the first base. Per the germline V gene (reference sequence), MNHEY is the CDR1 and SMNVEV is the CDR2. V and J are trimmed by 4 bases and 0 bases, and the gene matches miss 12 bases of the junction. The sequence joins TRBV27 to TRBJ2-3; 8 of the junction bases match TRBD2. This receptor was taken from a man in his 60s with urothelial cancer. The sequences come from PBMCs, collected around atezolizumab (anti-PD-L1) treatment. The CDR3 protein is CASSSPGGIAGSTDTQYF. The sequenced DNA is TGTGCCAGCAGTTCCCCCGGGGGAATAGCGGGGAGCACAGATACGCAGTATTTT.